This TCR beta chain came from a study of identifying expanded T cells in peripheral blood. Overall study results and limits: Clone count variance between roughly 2-week samples rose with total template count.

TCRdb keeps only in-frame clones here, not all; method: immunoSEQ multiplex PCR. The profile shows about 100,000 clones, around nine tenths of them singletons. Looked up from germline, CDR1 is SEHNR and CDR2 is FQNEAQ (reference sequence). The ends lost 6 bases at V and 1 base at J; junction bases unmatched: 5. This CDR3 has 15 residues. A word on this clone: Its antigen is not known.

This receptor was taken from a person aged 18 to 70 in good health. The gene calls are TRBV7-9 and TRBJ2-2, with 7 bases fitting TRBD2. Sequencing used blood. The CDR3 DNA sequence: TGTGCCAGCAGAGCAGGCGGGGGGAACACCGGGGAGCTGTTTTTT. Its protein is CASRAGGGNTGELFF.